These 30 T cell receptor beta chains came from one sample sequenced in a study of post-analysis software for immune sequencing data. Antigens of these TCRs are unknown. Notes on the study in general: Five or six TRBV segments were significantly more frequent in patients than in controls. TRBV5-6, TRBV5-1 and TRBV20-1 were among these segments.

Sequencing libraries made from TCR beta cDNA carried unique molecular identifiers. Each CDR3 protein is one row after TCRdb ran MiXCR on the PCR reads. The table lists about 380,000 distinct CDR3 sequences, less than 40% of them singletons. The sequenced sample was blood. The receptors here all came from a girl between 10 and 17 years old with multiple sclerosis.

V and J are TRBV18 and TRBJ1-2; 7 nucleotides line up with TRBD1. The CDR3 totals 15 residues. Looked up from germline, CDR1 is KGHSH and CDR2 is LQKENI. The J segment lost 1 base and the V segment lost 3 bases, leaving 5 bases of the junction unmatched. CDR3 region: CASSPRDSLNYGYTF. The CDR3 DNA sequence: TGTGCCAGCTCACCCAGGGACAGCCTTAACTATGGCTACACCTTC.

The CDR3 protein is CASTYSGGAPKDEQFF. The CDR3 region has the DNA TGTGCCAGCACCTATTCCGGGGGGGCGCCGAAGGATGAGCAGTTCTTC. This chain joins TRBV7-9 and TRBJ2-1, with 8 bases that match TRBD2. Germline V gives CDR1 SEHNR, CDR2 FQNEAQ (reference sequence). The V gene end was trimmed by 7 bases and the J gene end by 8 bases; junction bases not matched to a gene: 16. The length of the CDR3 is 16 residues.

The genes are TRBV12-3 or TRBV12-4 and TRBJ2-3; TRBD1 might be the D (6 bases). The CDR3 runs to 18 residues. The germline V and J ends were trimmed by 6 bases and 3 bases, with 25 bases remaining between them. In DNA, the CDR3 is TGTGCCAGCAGAAACGCACTAGGCAGGGGTGAGAAAACAGATACGCAGTATTTT. It yields the protein CASRNALGRGEKTDTQYF.

In this sample, this clonotype turned up a few times. The V and J genes are TRBV6-6 and TRBJ2-1; TRBD2 matches at 8 bases. After removal of 5 bases from V and 0 bases from J, the junction contained 6 bases not matched to a gene. CDR3 length equals 16 residues. Per the germline V gene, CDR1 is MNHNY and CDR2 is SVGAGI (reference sequence). The CDR3 DNA is TGTGCCAGCAGTCGAGCGGGGGTGAGCTCCTACAATGAGCAGTTCTTC. Translated, it gives CASSRAGVSSYNEQFF.

The V gene is TRBV6-5, the J gene TRBJ2-7, with D unclear. The CDR3 consists of 14 residues. Trimming left V 3 bases short and J 0 bases short, with 9 bases between. From germline, CDR1 is MNHEY and CDR2 SVGAGI. CDR3 in amino acids: CASSYGVSSYEQYF. The CDR3 bases are TGTGCCAGCAGTTATGGTGTCAGCTCCTACGAGCAGTACTTC.

This clonotype has more than one count but fewer than ten. V is TRBV2 and J is TRBJ1-2; 8 bases line up with TRBD1. The CDR3 extends over 14 amino acids. V gave up 1 base and J gave up 3 bases; unmatched junction bases: 1. The germline V gene has CDR1 SNHLY and CDR2 FYNNEI. The CDR3 loop reads CASSEGQGYYGYTF. CDR3 bases: TGTGCCAGCAGTGAAGGACAGGGGTACTATGGCTACACCTTC.

J is TRBJ2-7 and V is TRBV12-3 or TRBV12-4; 9 bases match TRBD1. The CDR3 runs 15 residues. V shed 6 bases, J shed 3 bases, and the junction held 9 bases outside the gene matches. DNA for the CDR3: TGTGCCAGCAGACCGGGACAGGGAAGCTTCTACGAGCAGTACTTC. It encodes CASRPGQGSFYEQYF.

The chain links TRBV27 to TRBJ2-7; D not resolved. CDR3 length equals 14 residues. In germline, CDR1 is MNHEY, CDR2 SMNVEV (reference sequence). The V end lost 5 bases, the J end lost 2 bases, and 13 bases lay between the germline ends. CDR3 loop: CASSPGPAAYEQYF. The DNA for the CDR3 is TGTGCCAGCAGTCCCGGACCTGCAGCCTACGAGCAGTACTTC.

The CDR3 bases are TGTGCCAGCAGTTGGGGACTGAGCCGAGCTTTCTTT. This codes for CASSWGLSRAFF. V and J are TRBV12-3 or TRBV12-4 and TRBJ1-1; a possible D gene is TRBD1 (5 bases). CDR3 size: 12 residues. V was shortened by 4 bases and J by 10 bases, with 13 bases between the two germline ends.

Notes on this clonotype: This may be a read error: a much more frequent sequence differs by one nucleotide. The J gene is TRBJ2-5, the V gene TRBV12-3 or TRBV12-4, with 10 bases identical to TRBD2. The CDR3 has 11 residues. The V segment lost 7 bases and the J segment 13 bases; nucleotides outside the gene matches: 6. CDR3 in DNA: TGTGCCAGCACCCAGCGGGGGGGCTCGTACTTC. This sequence encodes CASTQRGGSYF.

This clonotype was observed a single time. One junction end disagrees with the germline gene, perhaps due to a read error. The V gene is TRBV7-7, the J gene TRBJ2-1, with D possibly matching TRBD2 (6 bases). The CDR3 sequence is 14 residues long. The V gene's germline CDR1 is SSHAT and CDR2 FNYEAQ (reference sequence). CDR3 region: CASSLGRDNNEQFF. The CDR3 nucleotides are TGTGCTAGCAGCTTAGGGCGGGATAACAATGAGCAGTTCTTC.

The V call is TRBV5-1, the J call TRBJ2-7; D unresolved. Trimming cost V 3 bases and J 6 bases, with 13 bases left between them. The CDR3 has 13 amino acids. Per germline, CDR1 SGHRS and CDR2 YFSETQ. The CDR3 sequence: CASSSEPDAEQYF. CDR3 bases: TGCGCCAGCAGCTCCGAACCGGACGCCGAGCAGTACTTC.

The chain has TRBV4-1 and TRBJ2-7; TRBD1 agrees at 7 bases. Germline loops: CDR1 MGHRA, CDR2 YSYEKL. The CDR3 is 17 residues long. J was trimmed by 4 bases and V by 1 base; bases with no gene match: 13. As DNA, the CDR3 is TGCGCCAGCAGCCAAGGAGAGGCGACAGGGATCGGGTACGAGCAGTACTTC. It codes for CASSQGEATGIGYEQYF.

The CDR3 DNA follows: TGTGCCTCCGGTGTCACAGATACGCAGTATTTT. Its protein is CASGVTDTQYF. The chain has TRBV28 and TRBJ2-3, with D unclear. Germline V gene sequence: CDR1 MDHEN, CDR2 SYDVKM. The CDR3 has 11 residues. Deletions cut 11 bases from V and 2 bases from J, with 8 bases between.

This clonotype showed up just a few times. The chain recombines TRBV6-1 with TRBJ1-6, with D perhaps TRBD1 (5 bases). In germline, CDR1 is MNHNS, CDR2 SASEGT. The CDR3 sequence is 18 residues long. The ends were cut back, 5 bases at V and 3 bases at J, with 20 bases in the middle. The CDR3 coding sequence is TGTGCCAGCAGTCCGGTGGACGGGACGGGATACTATAATTCACCCCTCCACTTT. Encoded protein: CASSPVDGTGYYNSPLHF.

This clonotype was seen a handful of times. Sequence at one end of the junction differs from germline and may be a read error. The chain couples TRBV11-3 to TRBJ2-7; D unclear. The CDR3 sequence is 13 residues long. Germline V gene data show CDR1 as SGHNT and CDR2 as YENEEA. In DNA form, the CDR3 reads TGTGCCAGCAGCATCGGGCCCTCCTGCGAGCAGTACTTC. Encoded protein: CASSIGPSCEQYF.

This sequence joins TRBV18 and TRBJ1-6; 10 positions agree with TRBD1. CDR1 is KGHSH, CDR2 LQKENI, per germline. This CDR3 has 15 residues. V lost 3 bases and J lost 8; bases outside the gene matches: 4. CDR3 sequence (DNA): TGTGCCAGCTCACCTCTTGGGACAGGGGATTCACCCCTCCACTTT. It specifies CASSPLGTGDSPLHF.

This clonotype was counted ten times or more. This sequence joins TRBV29-1 and TRBJ2-6; D is perhaps TRBD1 (7 bases). The CDR3 has 15 amino acids. V lost 5 bases, J lost 1 base, and 12 bases lay in between. In germline, CDR1 is SQVTM, CDR2 ANQGSEA. In nucleotides, the CDR3 is TGCAGCGTTACCCAGGGGGGATCTGGGGCCAACGTCCTGACTTTC. This encodes CSVTQGGSGANVLTF.

This sequence joins TRBV7-9 and TRBJ2-7; D is perhaps TRBD2 (6 bases). This CDR3 has 16 amino acids. Germline CDR1 reads SEHNR; CDR2 reads FQNEAQ (reference sequence). The V end was cut by 5 bases, the J end by 7 bases, with 24 bases between. The CDR3 nucleotides are TGTGCCAGCAGCCATCCCTCTGGGCCCCGACGGGGGGAGCAGTACTTC. This encodes CASSHPSGPRRGEQYF.

V is TRBV19 and J is TRBJ1-1; the D gene is possibly TRBD1 (5 bases). The CDR3 is 14 residues long. Between the trimmed V and J ends, which lost 6 bases and 0 bases, there was a span of 11 bases. CDR1 is LNHDA, CDR2 SQIVND, per germline (reference sequence). The CDR3 region has the DNA TGTGCCAGTAGGGGAAGGGGCCTGAACACTGAAGCTTTCTTT. Translated, it gives CASRGRGLNTEAFF.

The chain recombines TRBV9 with TRBJ2-5, with 10 bases aligning to TRBD2. J lost 1 base, V lost 0 bases, and 3 bases had no gene match. Germline-derived CDR1 and CDR2 are SGDLS and YYNGEE. The CDR3 runs to 16 residues. The chain's CDR3 is CASSVGTSGLQETQYF. DNA of the CDR3: TGTGCCAGCAGCGTAGGGACTAGCGGACTCCAAGAGACCCAGTACTTC.

This clonotype came up a few times. J is TRBJ2-3 and V is TRBV7-2; a weak D match, TRBD2 (6 bases). Trimming shortened V by 2 bases and J by 0 bases, and 12 bases separated the two germline ends. The germline CDR1 and CDR2 sequences are SGHTA and FQGNSA. This CDR3 has 16 residues. The CDR3 DNA sequence: TGTGCCAGCAGCTTATTTAGGGCGGGGAGCACAGATACGCAGTATTTT. Amino acid sequence: CASSLFRAGSTDTQYF.

The V gene is TRBV27, the J gene TRBJ1-2; 10 bases align to TRBD1. The V gene end was trimmed by 4 bases and the J gene end by 6 bases; junction bases not matched to a gene: 8. From germline, CDR1 is MNHEY and CDR2 SMNVEV (reference sequence). This CDR3 spans 15 amino acids. CDR3 sequence: CASSSRTGGVHGYTF. The CDR3 DNA reads TGTGCCAGCAGTTCAAGGACAGGGGGGGTCCATGGCTACACCTTC.

This clonotype was detected a few times. J is TRBJ2-5 and V is TRBV4-1, with D hard to call. Judging by the DNA end, TRBJ2-7 fits better; the J call may be wrong. This CDR3 spans 12 amino acids. Germline V gene sequence: CDR1 MGHRA, CDR2 YSYEKL. CDR3 amino acids: CASSQAGGEQYF. CDR3 in DNA: TGCGCCAGCAGCCAAGCGGGTGGCGAGCAGTACTTC.

The sample holds a few counts of this clonotype. This rearrangement joins TRBV7-2 to TRBJ2-3, with D perhaps matching TRBD2 (5 bases). CDR3 length: 16 amino acids. Deletions cut 1 base from V and 2 bases from J, with 13 bases between. Germline V lookup: CDR1 SGHTA, CDR2 FQGNSA. The CDR3, as DNA: TGTGCCAGCAGCTTAGGGGCACGGAGGATCACAGATACGCAGTATTTT. Translating gives CASSLGARRITDTQYF.

This clonotype was seen at least ten times. The chain has TRBV18 and TRBJ2-1, with a weak D call TRBD2 (6 bases). The V end lost 0 bases, the J end lost 9 bases, and 12 bases lay between the germline ends. The germline CDR1 and CDR2 sequences are KGHSH and LQKENI. There are 14 residues in the CDR3. The CDR3 loop is CASSPPGGGIEQFF. The DNA for the CDR3 is TGTGCCAGCTCACCACCGGGTGGAGGGATTGAGCAGTTCTTC.

The chain has TRBV5-1 and TRBJ2-1; the D is unclear. V was pared by 5 bases and J by 10 bases, with 7 bases between. The CDR3 length is 10 residues. Germline CDR1 reads SGHRS; CDR2 reads YFSETQ. The CDR3 sequence is CASRGSEQFF. CDR3 in DNA: TGCGCCAGCAGGGGCTCCGAGCAGTTCTTC.

This clonotype turned up a few times. The CDR3 region is CASTLADTQYF. CDR3 coding DNA: TGTGCCAGCACCTTAGCTGATACGCAGTATTTT. The J gene is TRBJ2-3, the V gene TRBV12-3 or TRBV12-4; D unclear. V was clipped by 7 bases and J by 6 bases, with 8 bases between them. The CDR3 length is 11 residues.

The V and J genes are TRBV4-2 and TRBJ2-3, with D unclear. Between the trimmed V and J ends, which lost 0 bases and 5 bases, there was a span of 12 bases. Germline CDR1 and CDR2: LGHNA and YNFKEQ. CDR3 length equals 15 residues. In DNA form, the CDR3 reads TGTGCCAGCAGCCAAGATGAAGTACGCGGAGATACGCAGTATTTT. Amino acid sequence: CASSQDEVRGDTQYF.

Only a few counts were recorded for this clonotype. The chain has TRBV5-1 and TRBJ1-4; no firm D call. Looked up from germline, CDR1 is SGHRS and CDR2 is YFSETQ. The CDR3 length is 15 residues. V was pared by 3 bases and J by 4 bases, with 13 bases between. The CDR3 sequence: CASSSLAGDNEKLFF. The CDR3 DNA reads as TGCGCCAGCAGCTCCTTAGCCGGGGATAATGAAAAACTGTTTTTT.